Sequencing of this T cell receptor (beta chain) was carried out in a study of metastatic and nonmetastatic thyroid tumors (TCRdb year 2020). Study-wide context: Repertoires were compared across peripheral blood and tumor or nodule tissue samples from malignant and benign thyroid patients. Beyond this particular receptor, the publication reports: TCR beta diversity was reported as significantly higher in malignant tumors than in benign nodules, in both blood and tumor samples.

The library was made by PCR. Sequenced on an Illumina HiSeq 4000. High-throughput sequencing was used to profile the TCR beta-chain CDR3 region of every patient. Per the original workflow: A classifier to discriminate distant-metastatic papillary thyroid cancer patients was built from CDR3 differences across clinicopathological groups. The Shannon index was used to assess repertoire diversity, and the Morisita-Horn index was used to assess tumor-blood repertoire similarity. TCRdb reran the public reads through fastp at Q25 and MiXCR, keeping productive beta chains. For this entry, the V and J calls and clone size follow TCRdb and not the study's own pipeline. The sample includes 30,000 to 45,000 clones, with under 30% observed a single time. The ten largest clonotypes hold about 11% of the sample. This clone was seen many times. Its recognized antigen is unknown. Base qualities are not at hand, and no much larger clone is one base apart.

Unmatched junction bases come to 1, with V trimmed by 3 bases and J by 7 bases. Taken from the germline V gene (reference sequence), the CDR1 and CDR2 loops are LNHDA and SQIVND. The CDR3 holds 13 amino acids from the cysteine to the phenylalanine. The CDR3 DNA has 39 bases and is translated from base 1. No patient had received any treatment before thyroid surgery. Using T-cell receptor beta sequencing, the study looked back at clinical samples from patients collected from about 2011 to 2018. The sequence links TRBV19 to TRBJ2-2, and 8 junctional nucleotides match TRBD2. The source is a male donor with papillary thyroid cancer or a benign thyroid nodule (not recorded which). Some clones in this sample may be carry-over from other donors' samples. Sequencing was done on a sample of blood. In nucleotides, the sequence is TGTGCCAGTAGTATGGGGACTAGCGGGGAGCTGTTTTTT. It translates to CASSMGTSGELFF.